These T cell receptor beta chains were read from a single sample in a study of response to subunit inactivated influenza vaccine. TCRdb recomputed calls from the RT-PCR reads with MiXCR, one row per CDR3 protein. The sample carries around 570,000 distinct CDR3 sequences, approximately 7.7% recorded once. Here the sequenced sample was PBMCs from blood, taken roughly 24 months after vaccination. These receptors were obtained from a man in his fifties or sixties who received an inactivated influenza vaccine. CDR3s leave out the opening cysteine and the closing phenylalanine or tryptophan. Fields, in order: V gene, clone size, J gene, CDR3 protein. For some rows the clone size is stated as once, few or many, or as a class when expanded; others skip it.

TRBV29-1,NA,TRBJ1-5,SVGGEGTGQPQH
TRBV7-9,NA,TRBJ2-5,ASSPAGLETQY
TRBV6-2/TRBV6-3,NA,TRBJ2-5,ASSPITSGGETQY
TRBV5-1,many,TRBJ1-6,ASSVGVGNSPLH
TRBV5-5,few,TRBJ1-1,ASSLRGGEYTEAF
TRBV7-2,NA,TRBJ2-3,ASSDRNTDTQY
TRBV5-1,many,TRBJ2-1,ASSLGNYNEQF
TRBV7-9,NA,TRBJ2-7,ASSLRNGPYEQY
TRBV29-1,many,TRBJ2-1,SVSTGNYNEQF
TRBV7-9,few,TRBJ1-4,ASSVAPGRSNEKLF
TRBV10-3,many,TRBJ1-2,AISESRQGAMSGYT
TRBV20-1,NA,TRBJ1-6,SARSVGGSPLH
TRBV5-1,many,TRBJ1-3,ASSSQGEGNTIY